The next 15 T cell receptor beta chains were all read from a single sample in a study of post-analysis software for immune sequencing data (dated by TCRdb to 2013 to 2016). Results the study describes overall, beyond this receptor: Patients showed significantly higher frequencies than controls for about 5 TRBV segments, among them TRBV5-6, TRBV5-1 and TRBV20-1.

No cognate antigen is known for these TCRs. Library preparation used PCR. Sequencing instrument: Illumina HiSeq 2500. To reduce PCR and sequencing biases, unique molecular identifiers were built into the TCR beta cDNA libraries. In-frame beta chains were kept once TCRdb had trimmed the public reads at Q25 with fastp and called clones with MiXCR. Rows with a matching CDR3 protein are joined into one entry that keeps the most common DNA and genes. Across this sample there are 450,000 to 700,000 distinct CDR3 sequences, with around 47% seen only once. The leading ten clones occupy more than 1.5% of the sample. Sequencing input: blood. Source of these receptors: a girl aged 5 to 17 with multiple sclerosis.

This clonotype came up a few times. This rearrangement joins TRBV15 to TRBJ2-6, with D perhaps TRBD1 (5 bases). The V end lost 0 bases, the J end lost 0 bases, and 6 bases lay between the germline ends. Germline V gives CDR1 LNHNV, CDR2 YYDKDF (reference sequence). This CDR3 has 16 amino acids. The DNA of the CDR3 is TGTGCCACCAGCAGAGATGACAGCTCTGGGGCCAACGTCCTGACTTTC. Its protein is CATSRDDSSGANVLTF.

CDR3 region: CASSYKWGWNNEQFF. In DNA, the CDR3 is TGTGCCAGCAGTTACAAGTGGGGATGGAACAATGAGCAGTTCTTC. The chain carries TRBV6-2 or TRBV6-3 and TRBJ2-1; D is unresolved. The V gene's germline CDR1 is MNHEY and CDR2 SVGEGT. The V end was cut by 2 bases, the J end by 5 bases, with 13 bases between. The CDR3 runs 15 residues.

This sequence joins TRBV29-1 and TRBJ1-2, with D unclear. Per germline, CDR1 SQVTM and CDR2 ANQGSEA. Trimming took off 6 bases at V and 5 bases at J, with 10 bases between the two ends. This CDR3 has 11 residues. The CDR3 nucleotides read TGCAGCGTAAGTCGGAGGTATGGCTACACCTTC. As protein: CSVSRRYGYTF. The full variable domain, in which reference TRBV29-1 and TRBJ1-2 provide the parts outside the CDR3, is SAVISQKPSRDICQRGTSLTIQCQVDSQVTMMFWYRQQPGQSLTLIATANQGSEATYESGFVIDKFPISRPNLTFSTLTVSNMSPEDSSIYLCSVSRRYGYTFGSGTRLTVV.

This clonotype appeared a few times. The CDR3 is CASSLEAGGLDTQYF. DNA of the CDR3: TGTGCCAGCAGTTTAGAAGCGGGAGGATTAGATACGCAGTATTTT. This chain joins TRBV12-3 or TRBV12-4 and TRBJ2-3; 9 nucleotides match TRBD2. CDR3 length: 15 residues. Trimming cost V 1 base and J 5 bases; bases outside gene matches: 4.

The V call is TRBV6-1, the J call TRBJ1-2, with 7 bases lining up with TRBD1. Trimming cost V 5 bases and J 0 bases; bases outside gene matches: 6. Germline assignment: CDR1 MNHNS and CDR2 SASEGT. This CDR3 has 15 residues. CDR3 amino acids: CASSTQGTANYGYTF. The CDR3 DNA reads as TGTGCCAGCAGTACCCAGGGGACAGCTAACTATGGCTACACCTTC.

This chain connects TRBV7-9 to TRBJ2-5; TRBD1 agrees at 7 bases. The CDR3 length is 14 residues. J lost 7 bases, V lost 4 bases, and 9 bases had no gene match. Germline CDR1 is SEHNR and CDR2 is FQNEAQ (reference sequence). CDR3 bases: TGTGCCAGCAGCTCGCTAGGGGGCCTTGTGACCCAGTACTTC. Translated, it gives CASSSLGGLVTQYF.

V is TRBV20-1 and J is TRBJ2-1, with D unclear. Germline-derived CDR1 and CDR2 are DFQATT and SNEGSKA (reference sequence). The CDR3 runs to 11 residues. Trimming took 5 bases from V and 12 from J, leaving 14 bases between them. As DNA, the CDR3 is TGCAGTGCTCCCGGCCTTGCTGGGCAGTTCTTC. The encoded protein is CSAPGLAGQFF.

The chain links TRBV20-1 to TRBJ2-4; D ambiguous. Germline CDR1 DFQATT, CDR2 SNEGSKA (reference sequence). V was cut by 1 base and J by 1 base, with 20 bases left in between. The CDR3 is 18 amino acids. The CDR3 here is CSARVISGRSQAKNIQYF. The CDR3 DNA sequence: TGCAGTGCTAGAGTGATTTCCGGCCGCTCTCAGGCCAAAAACATTCAGTACTTC.

This clonotype was seen more than once but under ten times. The chain couples TRBV20-1 to TRBJ1-2; 10 nucleotides line up with TRBD1. V lost 2 bases and J lost 4; bases outside the gene matches: 10. The CDR3 contains 16 residues. Germline CDR1 reads DFQATT; CDR2 reads SNEGSKA (reference sequence). Here the CDR3 DNA reads TGCAGTGCTAGACCTAGCGGACAGGGGGAGATCTATGGCTACACCTTC. Encoded protein: CSARPSGQGEIYGYTF.

V gene TRBV6-1 combines with J gene TRBJ2-4; 9 bases agree with TRBD1. The J call may not be correct, given that the DNA end is closer to TRBJ2-7. The germline gives CDR1 MNHNS, CDR2 SASEGT. The CDR3 sequence is 15 residues long. CDR3 in DNA: TGTGCCAGCAGTGAAGCTTGGACAGGGGCGGACGAGCAGTACTTC. Translated, it gives CASSEAWTGADEQYF.

V usage is TRBV5-1 and J usage is TRBJ1-5, with D perhaps TRBD1 (5 bases). CDR3 size: 14 residues. Germline V CDR1 and CDR2: SGHRS, YFSETQ. Trimming pared 3 bases from V and 5 bases from J, leaving 12 bases between. The CDR3 is CASSSLGGDQPQHF. In nucleotides, the CDR3 is TGCGCCAGCAGCTCACTGGGGGGTGATCAGCCCCAGCATTTT.

The chain employs TRBV20-1 and TRBJ2-1; 7 nucleotides match TRBD1. V dropped 5 bases and J dropped 8; count of bases not matched to a gene: 12. The CDR3 runs to 14 residues. Germline V lookup: CDR1 DFQATT, CDR2 SNEGSKA (reference sequence). DNA of the CDR3: TGCAGTGCTTTTGACAGGGTTTTCTTCCATGAGCAGTTCTTC. This sequence encodes CSAFDRVFFHEQFF.

The chain combines TRBV10-3 with TRBJ2-7; the match to TRBD1 covers 8 bases. The CDR3 consists of 15 residues. Trimming removed 6 bases from V and 5 bases from J; junction bases left unmatched: 12. Germline CDR1 reads ENHRY; CDR2 reads SYGVKD. CDR3 DNA: TGTGCCATCAGCTCCGTTCGGACAGGGTTCGACGAGCAGTACTTC. Protein product: CAISSVRTGFDEQYF.

The rearrangement uses TRBV5-5 and TRBJ1-2, with D possibly matching TRBD1 (6 bases). CDR3 length: 15 residues. Germline CDR1 SGHKS, CDR2 YYEKEE (reference sequence). V was shortened by 3 bases and J by 0 bases, with 12 bases between the two germline ends. CDR3 in DNA: TGTGCCAGCAGCTGGGGACACCCGGCTAACTATGGCTACACCTTC. Translation: CASSWGHPANYGYTF.

This clonotype was seen only once. In nucleotides, the CDR3 is TGTGCCATCAGTGAGTCGACGGGCGTGGGGACTGAAGCTTTCTTT. Its translation is CAISESTGVGTEAFF. V usage is TRBV10-3 and J usage is TRBJ1-1; no clear D gene. Germline-derived CDR1 and CDR2 are ENHRY and SYGVKD. The CDR3 consists of 15 residues. Trimming took off 0 bases at V and 5 bases at J, with 13 bases between the two ends.